This T cell receptor beta chain derives from a study of long-term antiretroviral therapy in people with HIV. A v3.0 immunoSEQ assay was performed at survey level. Measured with immunoSEQ multiplex PCR; TCRdb has only the in-frame clones, and not every one. The table records around 17,000 clones, roughly 80% of them present only once. On this clone itself: What it binds is not known.

Trimming left V 1 base short and J 3 bases short, with 8 bases between. Germline V gene lookup returns CDR1 SGHKS and CDR2 YYEKEE (reference sequence). The CDR3 loop spans 14 amino acids. Findings and caveats of the study: Clones that expanded before ART (that is, prior to treatment) dominated the repertoire at all time points.

United States facilities provided treatment to all participants with HIV. Every specimen held between about 0.85-10 million cryopreserved PBMC. These were thawed and washed before DNA extraction. The sequence came from a man aged 18 to 29 with HIV. The source was unsorted PBMCs, collected 0.1 years after starting antiretroviral therapy. The chain links TRBV5-5 to TRBJ1-3, with D possibly being TRBD1 (5 bases). The CDR3: CASSLFGGGNTIYF. The DNA for the CDR3 is TGTGCCAGCAGCTTGTTCGGGGGTGGAAACACCATATATTTT.